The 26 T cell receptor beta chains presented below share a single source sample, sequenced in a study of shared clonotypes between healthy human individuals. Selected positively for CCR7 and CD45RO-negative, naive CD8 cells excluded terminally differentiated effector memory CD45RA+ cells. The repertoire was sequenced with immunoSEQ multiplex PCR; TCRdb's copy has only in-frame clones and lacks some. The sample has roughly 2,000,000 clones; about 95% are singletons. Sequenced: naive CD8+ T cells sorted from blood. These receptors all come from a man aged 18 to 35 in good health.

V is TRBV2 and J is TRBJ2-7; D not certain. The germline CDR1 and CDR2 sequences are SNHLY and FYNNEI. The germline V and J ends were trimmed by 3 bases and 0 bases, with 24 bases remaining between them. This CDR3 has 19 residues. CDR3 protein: CASSDGIGSLAYGSYEQYF. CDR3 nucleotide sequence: TGTGCCAGCAGTGATGGGATAGGGTCCTTGGCGTACGGCTCCTACGAGCAGTACTTC.

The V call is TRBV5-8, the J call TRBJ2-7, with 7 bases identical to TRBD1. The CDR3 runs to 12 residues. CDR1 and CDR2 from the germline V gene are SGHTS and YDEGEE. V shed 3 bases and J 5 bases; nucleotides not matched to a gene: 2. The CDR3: CASSSDRDEQYF. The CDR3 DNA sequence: TGTGCCAGCAGCTCCGACAGGGACGAGCAGTACTTC.

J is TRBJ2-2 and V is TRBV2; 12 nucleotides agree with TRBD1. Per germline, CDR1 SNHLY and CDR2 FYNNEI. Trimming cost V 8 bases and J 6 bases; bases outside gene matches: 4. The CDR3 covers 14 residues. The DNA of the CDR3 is TGTGCCAGCTGGGACAGGGGGCGCCCCGGGGAGCTGTTTTTT. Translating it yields CASWDRGRPGELFF.

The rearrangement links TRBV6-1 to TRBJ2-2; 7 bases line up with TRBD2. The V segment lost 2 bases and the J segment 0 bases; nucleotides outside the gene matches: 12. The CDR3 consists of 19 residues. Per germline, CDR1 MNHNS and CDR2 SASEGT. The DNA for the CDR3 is TGTGCCAGCAGTGAACCGTTAACCCTAGCGGTCGCGAACACCGGGGAGCTGTTTTTT. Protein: CASSEPLTLAVANTGELFF.

The CDR3 DNA follows: TGCGCCAGCAGCCTGGCAGTGTCCCCCACCGGGGAGCTGTTTTTT. Encoded protein: CASSLAVSPTGELFF. The chain has TRBV5-1 and TRBJ2-2; D call uncertain. Germline V gives CDR1 SGHRS, CDR2 YFSETQ. The CDR3 consists of 15 residues. V dropped 4 bases and J dropped 4 bases, with 14 bases sitting between them.

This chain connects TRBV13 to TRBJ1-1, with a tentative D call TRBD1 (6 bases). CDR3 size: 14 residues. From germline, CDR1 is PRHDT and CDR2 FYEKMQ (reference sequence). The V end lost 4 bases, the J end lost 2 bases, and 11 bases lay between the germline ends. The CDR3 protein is CASSSGQINTEAFF. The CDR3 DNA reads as TGTGCCAGCAGCTCCGGACAGATTAACACTGAAGCTTTCTTT.

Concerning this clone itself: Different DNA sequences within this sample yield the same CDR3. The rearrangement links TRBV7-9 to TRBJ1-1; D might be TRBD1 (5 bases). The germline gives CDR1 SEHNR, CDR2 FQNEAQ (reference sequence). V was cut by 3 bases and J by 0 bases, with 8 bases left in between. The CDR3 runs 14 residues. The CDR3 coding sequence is TGTGCCAGCAGCTTGGCAGGGATGAACACTGAAGCTTTCTTT. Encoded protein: CASSLAGMNTEAFF. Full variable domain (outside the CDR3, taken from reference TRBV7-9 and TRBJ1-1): DTGVSQNPRHKITKRGQNVTFRCDPISEHNRLYWYRQTLGQGPEFLTYFQNEAQLEKSRLLSDRFSAERPKGSFSTLEIQRTEQGDSAMYLCASSLAGMNTEAFFGQGTRLTVV.

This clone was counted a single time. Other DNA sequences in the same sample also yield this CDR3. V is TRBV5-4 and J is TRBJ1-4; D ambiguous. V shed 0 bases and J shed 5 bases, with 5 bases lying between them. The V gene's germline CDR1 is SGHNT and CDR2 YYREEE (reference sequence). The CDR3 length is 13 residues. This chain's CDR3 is CASSLGGNEKLFF. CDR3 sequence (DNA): TGTGCCAGCAGCTTGGGGGGAAATGAAAAACTGTTTTTT.

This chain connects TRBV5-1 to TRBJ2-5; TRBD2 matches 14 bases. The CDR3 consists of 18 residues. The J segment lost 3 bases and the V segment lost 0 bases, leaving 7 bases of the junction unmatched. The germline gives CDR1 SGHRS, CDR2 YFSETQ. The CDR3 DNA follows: TGCGCCAGCAGCTTGGCCGAAGGACTAGCGGGGGGAAAAGAGACCCAGTACTTC. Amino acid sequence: CASSLAEGLAGGKETQYF.

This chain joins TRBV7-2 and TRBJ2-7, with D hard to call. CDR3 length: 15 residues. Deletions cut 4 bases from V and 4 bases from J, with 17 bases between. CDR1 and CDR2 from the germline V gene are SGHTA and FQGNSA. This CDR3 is CASSSDPLGYYEQYF. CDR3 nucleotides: TGTGCCAGCAGCTCCGACCCATTGGGGTATTACGAGCAGTACTTC.

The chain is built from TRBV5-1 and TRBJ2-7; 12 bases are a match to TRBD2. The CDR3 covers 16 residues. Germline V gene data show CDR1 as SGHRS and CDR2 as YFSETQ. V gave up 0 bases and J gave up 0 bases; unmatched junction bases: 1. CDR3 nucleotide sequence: TGCGCCAGCAGCTTGGAGACTAGCGGGAGCTCCTACGAGCAGTACTTC. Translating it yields CASSLETSGSSYEQYF.

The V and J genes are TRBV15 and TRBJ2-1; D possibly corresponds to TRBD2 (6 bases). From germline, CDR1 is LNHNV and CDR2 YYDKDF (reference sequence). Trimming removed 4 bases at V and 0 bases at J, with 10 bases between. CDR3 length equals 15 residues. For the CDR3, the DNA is TGTGCCACCAGCATCCCCGGGAGCTCCTACAATGAGCAGTTCTTC. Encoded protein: CATSIPGSSYNEQFF.

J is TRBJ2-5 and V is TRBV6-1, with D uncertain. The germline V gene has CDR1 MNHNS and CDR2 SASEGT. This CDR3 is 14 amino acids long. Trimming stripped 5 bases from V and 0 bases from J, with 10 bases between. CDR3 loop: CASSTYMYQETQYF. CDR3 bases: TGTGCCAGCAGTACCTATATGTACCAAGAGACCCAGTACTTC.

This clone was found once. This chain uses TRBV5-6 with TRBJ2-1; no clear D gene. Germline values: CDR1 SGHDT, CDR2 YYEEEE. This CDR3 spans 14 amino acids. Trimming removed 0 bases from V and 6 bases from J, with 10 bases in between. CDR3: CASSLGLGINEQFF. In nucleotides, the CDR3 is TGTGCCAGCAGCTTGGGTTTAGGGATCAATGAGCAGTTCTTC.

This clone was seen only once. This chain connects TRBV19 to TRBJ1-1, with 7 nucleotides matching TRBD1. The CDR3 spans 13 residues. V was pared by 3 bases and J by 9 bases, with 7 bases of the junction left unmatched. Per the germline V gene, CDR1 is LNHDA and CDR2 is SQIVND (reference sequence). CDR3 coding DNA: TGTGCCAGTAGTATCGATCCGGGACAGAAAGCTTTCTTT. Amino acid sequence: CASSIDPGQKAFF.

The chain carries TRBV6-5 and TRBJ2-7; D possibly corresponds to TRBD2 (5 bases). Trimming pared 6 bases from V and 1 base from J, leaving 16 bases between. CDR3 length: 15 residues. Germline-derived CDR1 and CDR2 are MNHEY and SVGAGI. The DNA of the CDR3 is TGTGCCAGCAGAGAATTTGAGGGAACATCCTACGAGCAGTACTTC. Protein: CASREFEGTSYEQYF.

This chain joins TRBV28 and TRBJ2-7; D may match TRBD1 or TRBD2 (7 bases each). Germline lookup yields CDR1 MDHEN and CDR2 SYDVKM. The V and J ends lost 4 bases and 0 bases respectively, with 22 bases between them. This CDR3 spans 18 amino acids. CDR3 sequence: CASSYRGGVSRGSYEQYF. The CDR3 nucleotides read TGTGCCAGCAGTTACAGGGGAGGGGTGTCCCGGGGCTCCTACGAGCAGTACTTC. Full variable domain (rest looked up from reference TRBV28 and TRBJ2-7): DVKVTQSSRYLVKRTGEKVFLECVQDMDHENMFWYRQDPGLGLRLIYFSYDVKMKEKGDIPEGYSVSREKKERFSLILESASTNQTSMYLCASSYRGGVSRGSYEQYFGPGTRLTVT.

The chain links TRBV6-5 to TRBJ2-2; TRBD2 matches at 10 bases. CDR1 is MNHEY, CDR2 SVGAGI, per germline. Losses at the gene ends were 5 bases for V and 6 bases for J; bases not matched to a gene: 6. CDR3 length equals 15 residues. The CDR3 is CASSPLAGVAGELFF. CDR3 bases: TGTGCCAGCAGTCCGCTAGCGGGAGTCGCCGGGGAGCTGTTTTTT.

The CDR3 reads CASSLPPGSGYNEQFF. CDR3 DNA sequence: TGCGCCAGCAGCCTGCCCCCCGGTAGCGGCTACAATGAGCAGTTCTTC. The V and J genes are TRBV5-1 and TRBJ2-1; the D gene is possibly TRBD2 (6 bases). The germline V and J ends were trimmed by 4 bases and 3 bases, with 17 bases remaining between them. Germline lookup yields CDR1 SGHRS and CDR2 YFSETQ. The length of the CDR3 is 16 residues.

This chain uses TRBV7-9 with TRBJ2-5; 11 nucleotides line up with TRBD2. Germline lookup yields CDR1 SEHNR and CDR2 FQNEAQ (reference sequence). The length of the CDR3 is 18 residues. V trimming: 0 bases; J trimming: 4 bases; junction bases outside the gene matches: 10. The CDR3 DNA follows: TGTGCCAGCAGCTTAGCGGCTCTAGCGGGGGGAACGGGAGAGACCCAGTACTTC. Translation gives CASSLAALAGGTGETQYF. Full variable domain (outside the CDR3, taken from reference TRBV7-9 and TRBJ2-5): DTGVSQNPRHKITKRGQNVTFRCDPISEHNRLYWYRQTLGQGPEFLTYFQNEAQLEKSRLLSDRFSAERPKGSFSTLEIQRTEQGDSAMYLCASSLAALAGGTGETQYFGPGTRLLVL.

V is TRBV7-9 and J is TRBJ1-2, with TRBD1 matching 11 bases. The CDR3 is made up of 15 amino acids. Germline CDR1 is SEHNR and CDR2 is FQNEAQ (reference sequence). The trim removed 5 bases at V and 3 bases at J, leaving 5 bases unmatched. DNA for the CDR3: TGTGCCAGCAGCGCCCGGGACAGGGGGGACTATGGCTACACCTTC. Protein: CASSARDRGDYGYTF.

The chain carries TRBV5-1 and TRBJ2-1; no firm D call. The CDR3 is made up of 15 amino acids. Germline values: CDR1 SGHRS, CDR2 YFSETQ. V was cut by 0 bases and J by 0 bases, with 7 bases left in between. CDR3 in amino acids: CASSLEASSYNEQFF. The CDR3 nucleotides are TGCGCCAGCAGCTTGGAGGCGAGCTCCTACAATGAGCAGTTCTTC. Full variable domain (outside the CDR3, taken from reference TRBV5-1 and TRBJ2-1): KAGVTQTPRYLIKTRGQQVTLSCSPISGHRSVSWYQQTPGQGLQFLFEYFSETQRNKGNFPGRFSGRQFSNSRSEMNVSTLELGDSALYLCASSLEASSYNEQFFGPGTRLTVL.

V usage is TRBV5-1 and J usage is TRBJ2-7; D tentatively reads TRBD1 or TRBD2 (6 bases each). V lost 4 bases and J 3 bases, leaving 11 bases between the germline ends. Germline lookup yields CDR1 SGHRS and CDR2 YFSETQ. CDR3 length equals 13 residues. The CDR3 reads CASSPGANYEQYF. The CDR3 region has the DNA TGCGCCAGCAGCCCGGGGGCCAACTACGAGCAGTACTTC.

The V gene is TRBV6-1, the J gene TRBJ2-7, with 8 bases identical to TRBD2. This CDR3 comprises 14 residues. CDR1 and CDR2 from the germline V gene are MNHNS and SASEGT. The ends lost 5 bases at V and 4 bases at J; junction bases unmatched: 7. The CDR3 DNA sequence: TGTGCCAGCAGTTCGATAGCGGGGCGGTACGAGCAGTACTTC. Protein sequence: CASSSIAGRYEQYF.

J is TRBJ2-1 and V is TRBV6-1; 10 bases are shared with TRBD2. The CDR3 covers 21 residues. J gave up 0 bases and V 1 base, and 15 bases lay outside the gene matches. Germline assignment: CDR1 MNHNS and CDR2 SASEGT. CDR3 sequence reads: CASSEVGSRGLASNSYNEQFF. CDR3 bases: TGTGCCAGCAGTGAAGTGGGATCTAGGGGACTAGCGTCCAACTCCTACAATGAGCAGTTCTTC.

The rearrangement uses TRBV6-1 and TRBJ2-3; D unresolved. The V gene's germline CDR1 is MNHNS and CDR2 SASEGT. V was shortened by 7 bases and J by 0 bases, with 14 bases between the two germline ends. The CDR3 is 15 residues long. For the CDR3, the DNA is TGTGCCAGCACCGAAAGAGTTACTAGCACAGATACGCAGTATTTT. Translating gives CASTERVTSTDTQYF.